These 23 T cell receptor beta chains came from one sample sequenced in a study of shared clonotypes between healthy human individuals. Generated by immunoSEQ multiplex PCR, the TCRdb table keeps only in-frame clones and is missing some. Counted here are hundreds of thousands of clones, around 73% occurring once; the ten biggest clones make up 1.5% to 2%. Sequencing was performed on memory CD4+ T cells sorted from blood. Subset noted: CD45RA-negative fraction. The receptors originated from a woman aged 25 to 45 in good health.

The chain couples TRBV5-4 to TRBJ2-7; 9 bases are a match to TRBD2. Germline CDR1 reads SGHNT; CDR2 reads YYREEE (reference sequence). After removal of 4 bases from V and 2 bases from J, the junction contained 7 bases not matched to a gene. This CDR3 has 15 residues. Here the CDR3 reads CASSPQLAGAYEQYF. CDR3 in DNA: TGTGCCAGCAGCCCACAACTAGCGGGCGCCTACGAGCAGTACTTC. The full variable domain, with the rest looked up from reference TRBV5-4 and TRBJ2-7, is ETGVTQSPTHLIKTRGQQVTLRCSSQSGHNTVSWYQQALGQGPQFIFQYYREEENGRGNFPPRFSGLQFPNYSSELNVNALELDDSALYLCASSPQLAGAYEQYFGPGTRLTVT.

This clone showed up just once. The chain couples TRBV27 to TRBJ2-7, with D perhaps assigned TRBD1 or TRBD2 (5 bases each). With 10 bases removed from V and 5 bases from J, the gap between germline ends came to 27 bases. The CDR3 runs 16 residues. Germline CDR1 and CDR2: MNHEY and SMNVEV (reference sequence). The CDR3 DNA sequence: TGTGCCACCAATATTATGGGACGCGTGCCGTTGAACGAGCAGTACTTC. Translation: CATNIMGRVPLNEQYF.

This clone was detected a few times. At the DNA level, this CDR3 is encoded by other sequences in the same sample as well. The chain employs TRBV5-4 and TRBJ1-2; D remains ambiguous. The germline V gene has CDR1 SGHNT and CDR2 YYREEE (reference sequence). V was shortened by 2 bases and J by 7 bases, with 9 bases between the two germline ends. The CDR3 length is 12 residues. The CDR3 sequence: CASSLGRGGYTF. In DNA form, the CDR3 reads TGTGCCAGCAGCTTAGGGAGAGGTGGCTACACCTTC.

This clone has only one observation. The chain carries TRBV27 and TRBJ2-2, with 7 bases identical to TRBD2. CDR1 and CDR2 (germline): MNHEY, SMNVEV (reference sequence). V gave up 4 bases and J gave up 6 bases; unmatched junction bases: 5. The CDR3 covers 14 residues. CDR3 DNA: TGTGCCAGCAGTTCCGGGACTATCCCCGGGGAGCTGTTTTTT. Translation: CASSSGTIPGELFF.

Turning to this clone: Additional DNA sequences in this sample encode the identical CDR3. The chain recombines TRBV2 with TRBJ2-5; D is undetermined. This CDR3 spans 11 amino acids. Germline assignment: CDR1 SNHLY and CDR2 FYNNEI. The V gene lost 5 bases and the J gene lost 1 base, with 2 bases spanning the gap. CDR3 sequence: CASSLQETQYF. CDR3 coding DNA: TGTGCCAGCAGTCTCCAAGAGACCCAGTACTTC.

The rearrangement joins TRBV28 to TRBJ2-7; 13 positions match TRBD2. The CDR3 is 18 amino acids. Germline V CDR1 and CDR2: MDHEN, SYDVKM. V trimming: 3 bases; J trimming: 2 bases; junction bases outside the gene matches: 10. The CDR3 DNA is TGTGCCAGCAGTTTCCGACGGACAGGACTAGCGGGAGCCTACGAGCAGTACTTC. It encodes CASSFRRTGLAGAYEQYF.

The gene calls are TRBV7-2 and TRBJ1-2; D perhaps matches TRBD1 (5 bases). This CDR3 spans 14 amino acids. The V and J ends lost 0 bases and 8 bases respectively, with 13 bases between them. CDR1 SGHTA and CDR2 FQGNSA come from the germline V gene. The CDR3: CASSLAGGVQGYTF. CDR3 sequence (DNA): TGTGCCAGCAGCTTAGCGGGGGGGGTGCAGGGCTACACCTTC. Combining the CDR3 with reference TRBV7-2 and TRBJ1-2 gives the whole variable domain GAGVSQSPSNKVTEKGKDVELRCDPISGHTALYWYRQSLGQGLEFLIYFQGNSAPDKSGLPSDRFSAERTGGSVSTLTIQRTQQEDSAVYLCASSLAGGVQGYTFGSGTRLTVV.

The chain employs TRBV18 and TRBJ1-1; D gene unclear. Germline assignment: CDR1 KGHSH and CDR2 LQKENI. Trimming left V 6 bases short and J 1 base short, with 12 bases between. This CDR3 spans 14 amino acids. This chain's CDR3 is CASSPITRNTEAFF. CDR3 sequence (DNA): TGTGCCAGCTCCCCTATAACGAGGAACACTGAAGCTTTCTTT.

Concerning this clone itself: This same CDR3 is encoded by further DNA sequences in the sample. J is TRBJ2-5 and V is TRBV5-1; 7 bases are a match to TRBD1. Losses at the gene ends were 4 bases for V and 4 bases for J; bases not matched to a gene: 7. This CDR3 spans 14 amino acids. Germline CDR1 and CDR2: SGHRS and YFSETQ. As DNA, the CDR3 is TGCGCCAGCAGCACTGGGACAGAAGGAGAGACCCAGTACTTC. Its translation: CASSTGTEGETQYF. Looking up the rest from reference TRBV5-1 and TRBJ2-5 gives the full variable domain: KAGVTQTPRYLIKTRGQQVTLSCSPISGHRSVSWYQQTPGQGLQFLFEYFSETQRNKGNFPGRFSGRQFSNSRSEMNVSTLELGDSALYLCASSTGTEGETQYFGPGTRLLVL.

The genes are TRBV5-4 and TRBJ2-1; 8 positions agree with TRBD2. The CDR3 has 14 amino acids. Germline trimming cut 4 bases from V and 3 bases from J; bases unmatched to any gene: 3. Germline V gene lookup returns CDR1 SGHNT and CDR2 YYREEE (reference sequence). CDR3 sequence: CASSGREGYNEQFF. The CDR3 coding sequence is TGTGCCAGCAGCGGTCGGGAGGGCTACAATGAGCAGTTCTTC.

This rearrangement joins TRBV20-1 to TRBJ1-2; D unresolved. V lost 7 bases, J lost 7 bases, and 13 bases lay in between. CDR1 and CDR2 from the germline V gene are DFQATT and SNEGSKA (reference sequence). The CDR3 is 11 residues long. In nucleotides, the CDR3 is TGCAGTGTCCCCGTCGTTGCTGGCTACACCTTC. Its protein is CSVPVVAGYTF.

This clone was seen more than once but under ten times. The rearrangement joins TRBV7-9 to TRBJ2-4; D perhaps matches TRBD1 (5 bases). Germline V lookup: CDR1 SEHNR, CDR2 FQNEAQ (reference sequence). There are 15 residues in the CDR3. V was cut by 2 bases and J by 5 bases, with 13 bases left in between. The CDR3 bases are TGTGCCAGCAGCTTACTGGGCCTAGGGGAAAACATTCAGTACTTC. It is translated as CASSLLGLGENIQYF.

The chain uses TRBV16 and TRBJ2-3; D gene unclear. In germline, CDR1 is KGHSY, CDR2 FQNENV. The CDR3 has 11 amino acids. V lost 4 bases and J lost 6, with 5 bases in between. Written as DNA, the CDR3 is TGTGCCAGCAGCCTTGAGGATACGCAGTATTTT. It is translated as CASSLEDTQYF.

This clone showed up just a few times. CDR3 sequence: CASSWQDGTGANVLTF. The CDR3 DNA reads TGCGCCAGCAGCTGGCAGGATGGGACTGGGGCCAACGTCCTGACTTTC. This chain joins TRBV5-1 and TRBJ2-6; D uncertain. Between the trimmed V and J ends, which lost 3 bases and 2 bases, there was a span of 12 bases. The CDR3 has 16 amino acids. The germline CDR1 and CDR2 sequences are SGHRS and YFSETQ.

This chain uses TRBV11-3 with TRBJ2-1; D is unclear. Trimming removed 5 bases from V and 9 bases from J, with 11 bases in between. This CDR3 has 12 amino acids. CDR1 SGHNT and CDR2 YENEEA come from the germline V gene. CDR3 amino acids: CASSVSLGEQFF. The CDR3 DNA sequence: TGTGCCAGCAGCGTGAGCTTGGGTGAGCAGTTCTTC.

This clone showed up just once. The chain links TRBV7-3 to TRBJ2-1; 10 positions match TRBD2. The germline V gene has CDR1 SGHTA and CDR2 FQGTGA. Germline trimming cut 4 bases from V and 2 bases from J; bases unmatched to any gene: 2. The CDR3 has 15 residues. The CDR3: CASSSGLAAYNEQFF. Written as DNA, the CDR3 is TGTGCCAGCAGCTCCGGACTAGCGGCCTACAATGAGCAGTTCTTC.

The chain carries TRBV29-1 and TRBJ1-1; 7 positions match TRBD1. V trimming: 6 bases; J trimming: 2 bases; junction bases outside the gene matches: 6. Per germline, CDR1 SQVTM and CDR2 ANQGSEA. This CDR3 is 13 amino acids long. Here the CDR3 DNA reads TGCAGCGTATCAAGGGACAGCAACACTGAAGCTTTCTTT. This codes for CSVSRDSNTEAFF.

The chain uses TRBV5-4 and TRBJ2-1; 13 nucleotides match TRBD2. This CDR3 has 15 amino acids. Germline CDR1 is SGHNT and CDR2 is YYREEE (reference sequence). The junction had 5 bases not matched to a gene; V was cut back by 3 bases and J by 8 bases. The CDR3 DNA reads TGTGCCAGCAGCTCCTGGACTAGCGGGAGTTATGAGCAGTTCTTC. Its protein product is CASSSWTSGSYEQFF.

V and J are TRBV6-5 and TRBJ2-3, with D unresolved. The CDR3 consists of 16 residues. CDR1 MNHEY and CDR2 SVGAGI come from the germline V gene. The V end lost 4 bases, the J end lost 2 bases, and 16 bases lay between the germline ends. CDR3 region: CASSSGIVIATDTQYF. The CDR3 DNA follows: TGTGCCAGCAGTTCGGGTATCGTGATAGCCACAGATACGCAGTATTTT.

This CDR3 is CASSNRRDFIYEQYF. The CDR3 DNA reads TGTGCCAGCAGCAACCGACGGGACTTTATCTACGAGCAGTACTTC. The chain couples TRBV28 to TRBJ2-7; possible D gene TRBD2, 6 bases. Trimming took 6 bases from V and 3 from J, leaving 18 bases between them. There are 15 residues in the CDR3. The V gene's germline CDR1 is MDHEN and CDR2 SYDVKM.

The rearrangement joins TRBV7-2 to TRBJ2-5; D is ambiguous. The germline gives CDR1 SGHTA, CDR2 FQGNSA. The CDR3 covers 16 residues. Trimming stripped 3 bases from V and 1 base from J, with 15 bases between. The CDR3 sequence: CASSLRLGLVQETQYF. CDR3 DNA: TGTGCCAGCAGCTTGAGGTTGGGATTAGTCCAAGAGACCCAGTACTTC.

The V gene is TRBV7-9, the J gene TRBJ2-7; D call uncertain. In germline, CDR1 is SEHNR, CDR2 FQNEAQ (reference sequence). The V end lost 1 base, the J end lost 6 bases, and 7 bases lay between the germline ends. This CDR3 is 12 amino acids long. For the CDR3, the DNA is TGTGCCAGCAGCTTAGGATTCGTCGAGCAGTACTTC. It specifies CASSLGFVEQYF. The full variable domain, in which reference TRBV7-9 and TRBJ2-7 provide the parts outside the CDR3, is DTGVSQNPRHKITKRGQNVTFRCDPISEHNRLYWYRQTLGQGPEFLTYFQNEAQLEKSRLLSDRFSAERPKGSFSTLEIQRTEQGDSAMYLCASSLGFVEQYFGPGTRLTVT.

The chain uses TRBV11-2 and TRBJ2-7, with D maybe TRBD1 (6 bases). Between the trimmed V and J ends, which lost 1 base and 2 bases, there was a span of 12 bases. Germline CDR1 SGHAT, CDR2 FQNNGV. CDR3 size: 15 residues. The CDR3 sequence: CASSLARTATYEQYF. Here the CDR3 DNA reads TGTGCCAGCAGCTTAGCCCGGACAGCTACCTACGAGCAGTACTTC.